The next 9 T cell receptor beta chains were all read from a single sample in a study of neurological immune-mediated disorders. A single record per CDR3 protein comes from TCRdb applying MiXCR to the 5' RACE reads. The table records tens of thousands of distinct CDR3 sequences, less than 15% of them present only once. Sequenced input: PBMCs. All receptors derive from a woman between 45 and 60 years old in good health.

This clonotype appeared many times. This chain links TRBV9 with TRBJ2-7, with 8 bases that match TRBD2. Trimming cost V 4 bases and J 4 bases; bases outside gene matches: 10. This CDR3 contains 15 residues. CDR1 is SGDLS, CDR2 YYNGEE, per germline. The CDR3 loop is CASSPRGAGDYEQYF. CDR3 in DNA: TGTGCCAGCAGCCCCCGCGGAGCGGGAGATTACGAGCAGTACTTC.

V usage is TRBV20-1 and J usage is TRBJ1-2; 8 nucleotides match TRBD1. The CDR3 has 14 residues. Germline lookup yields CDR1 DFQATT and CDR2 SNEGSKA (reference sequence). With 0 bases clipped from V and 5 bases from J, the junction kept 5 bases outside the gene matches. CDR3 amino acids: CSARETGGNYGYTF. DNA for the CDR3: TGCAGTGCTAGAGAAACAGGGGGAAATTATGGCTACACCTTC.

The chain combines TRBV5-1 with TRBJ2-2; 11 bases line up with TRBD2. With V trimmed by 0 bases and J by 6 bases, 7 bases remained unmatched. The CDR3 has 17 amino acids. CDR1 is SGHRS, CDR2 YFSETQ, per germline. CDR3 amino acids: CASSLVTSGSVAGELFF. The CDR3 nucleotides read TGCGCCAGCAGCTTGGTTACTAGCGGGAGCGTGGCCGGGGAGCTGTTTTTT.

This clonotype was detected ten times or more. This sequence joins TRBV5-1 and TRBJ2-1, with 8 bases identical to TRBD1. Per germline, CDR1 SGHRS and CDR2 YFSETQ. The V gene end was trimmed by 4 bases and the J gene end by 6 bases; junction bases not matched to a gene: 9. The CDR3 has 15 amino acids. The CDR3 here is CASSPRDRTRNEQFF. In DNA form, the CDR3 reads TGCGCCAGCAGCCCCCGGGACAGGACTCGCAATGAGCAGTTCTTC.

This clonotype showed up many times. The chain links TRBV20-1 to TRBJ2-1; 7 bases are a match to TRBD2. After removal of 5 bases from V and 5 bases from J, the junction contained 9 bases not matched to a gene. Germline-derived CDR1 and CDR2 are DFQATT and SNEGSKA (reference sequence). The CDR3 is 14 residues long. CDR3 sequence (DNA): TGCAGTGCTCCCTACTCGCGGGGGAACAATGAGCAGTTCTTC. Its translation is CSAPYSRGNNEQFF.

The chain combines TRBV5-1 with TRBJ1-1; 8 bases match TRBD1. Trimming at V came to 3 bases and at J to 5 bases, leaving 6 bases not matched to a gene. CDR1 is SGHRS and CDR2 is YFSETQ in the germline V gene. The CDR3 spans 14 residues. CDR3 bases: TGCGCCAGCAGCTCTCAGGGGGCCAGTACTGAAGCTTTCTTT. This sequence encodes CASSSQGASTEAFF.

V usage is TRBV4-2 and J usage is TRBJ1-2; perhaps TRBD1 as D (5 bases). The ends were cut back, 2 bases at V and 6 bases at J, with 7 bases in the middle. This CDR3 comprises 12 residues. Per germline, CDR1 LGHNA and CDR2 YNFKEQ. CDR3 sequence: CASSQNRNGYTF. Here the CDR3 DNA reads TGTGCCAGCAGCCAAAACAGGAATGGCTACACCTTC.

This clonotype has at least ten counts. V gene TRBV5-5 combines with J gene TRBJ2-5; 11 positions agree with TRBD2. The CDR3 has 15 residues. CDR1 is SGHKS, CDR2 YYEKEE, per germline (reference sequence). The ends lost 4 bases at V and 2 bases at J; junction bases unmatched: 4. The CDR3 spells CASSLAGGLQETQYF. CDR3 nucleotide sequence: TGTGCCAGCAGCCTAGCGGGGGGCCTGCAAGAGACCCAGTACTTC.

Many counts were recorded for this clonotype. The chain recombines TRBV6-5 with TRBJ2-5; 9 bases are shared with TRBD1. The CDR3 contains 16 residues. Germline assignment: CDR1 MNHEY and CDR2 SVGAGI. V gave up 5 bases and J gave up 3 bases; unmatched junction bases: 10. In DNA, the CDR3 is TGTGCCAGCAGTCTTCTGCCGGGACAGGGTAAAGAGACCCAGTACTTC. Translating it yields CASSLLPGQGKETQYF.